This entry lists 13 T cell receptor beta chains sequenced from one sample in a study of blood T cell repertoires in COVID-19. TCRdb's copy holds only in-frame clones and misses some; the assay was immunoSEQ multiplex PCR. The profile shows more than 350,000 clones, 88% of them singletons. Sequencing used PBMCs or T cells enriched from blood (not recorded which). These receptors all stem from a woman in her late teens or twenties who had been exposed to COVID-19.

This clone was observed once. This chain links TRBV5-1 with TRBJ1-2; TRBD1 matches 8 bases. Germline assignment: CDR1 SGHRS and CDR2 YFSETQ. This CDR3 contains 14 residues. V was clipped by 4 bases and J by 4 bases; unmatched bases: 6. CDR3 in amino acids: CASSPETGGYGYTF. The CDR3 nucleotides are TGCGCCAGCAGCCCCGAAACAGGGGGCTATGGCTACACCTTC.

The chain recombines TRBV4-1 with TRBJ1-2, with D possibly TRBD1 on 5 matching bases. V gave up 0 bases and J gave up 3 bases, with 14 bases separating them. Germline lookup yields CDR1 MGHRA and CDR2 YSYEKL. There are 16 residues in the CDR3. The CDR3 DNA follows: TGCGCCAGCAGCCAAGAAGGGGCCACCGGGCACTATGGCTACACCTTC. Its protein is CASSQEGATGHYGYTF.

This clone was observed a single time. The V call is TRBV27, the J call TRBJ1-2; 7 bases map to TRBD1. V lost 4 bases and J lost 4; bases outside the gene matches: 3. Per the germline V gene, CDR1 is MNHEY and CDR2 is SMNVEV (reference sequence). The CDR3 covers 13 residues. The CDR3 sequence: CASSSGQRYGYTF. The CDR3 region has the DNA TGTGCCAGCAGTTCGGGACAGCGCTATGGCTACACCTTC.

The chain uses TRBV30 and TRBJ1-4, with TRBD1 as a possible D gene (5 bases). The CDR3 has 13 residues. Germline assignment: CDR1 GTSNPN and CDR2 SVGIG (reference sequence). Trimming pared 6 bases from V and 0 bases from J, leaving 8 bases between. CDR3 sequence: CACDRATNEKLFF. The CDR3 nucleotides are TGTGCCTGCGACAGAGCAACTAATGAAAAACTGTTTTTT.

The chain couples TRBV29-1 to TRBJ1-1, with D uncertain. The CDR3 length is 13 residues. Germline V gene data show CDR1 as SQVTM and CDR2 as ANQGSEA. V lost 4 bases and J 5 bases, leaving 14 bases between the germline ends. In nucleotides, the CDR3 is TGCAGCGTTGTGCTGCAGGTCGGAACTGAAGCTTTCTTT. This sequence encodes CSVVLQVGTEAFF. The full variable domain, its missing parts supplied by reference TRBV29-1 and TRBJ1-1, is SAVISQKPSRDICQRGTSLTIQCQVDSQVTMMFWYRQQPGQSLTLIATANQGSEATYESGFVIDKFPISRPNLTFSTLTVSNMSPEDSSIYLCSVVLQVGTEAFFGQGTRLTVV.

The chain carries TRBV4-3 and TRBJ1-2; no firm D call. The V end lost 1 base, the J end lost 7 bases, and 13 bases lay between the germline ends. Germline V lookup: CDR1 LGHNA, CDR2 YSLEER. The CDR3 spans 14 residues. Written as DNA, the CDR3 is TGCGCCAGCAGCCAAGTTGGCACAGCGGGTGGCTACACCTTC. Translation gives CASSQVGTAGGYTF.

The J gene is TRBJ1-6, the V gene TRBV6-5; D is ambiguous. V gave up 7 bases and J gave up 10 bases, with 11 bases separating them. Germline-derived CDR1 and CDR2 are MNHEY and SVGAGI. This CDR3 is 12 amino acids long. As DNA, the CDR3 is TGTGCCAGCACCGTAGGCGGGTCACCCCTCCACTTT. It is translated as CASTVGGSPLHF.

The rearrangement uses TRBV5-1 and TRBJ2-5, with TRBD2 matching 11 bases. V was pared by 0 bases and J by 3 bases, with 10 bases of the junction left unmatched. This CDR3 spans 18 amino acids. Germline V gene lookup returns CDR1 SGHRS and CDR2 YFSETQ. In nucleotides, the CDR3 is TGCGCCAGCAGCTTGGGCTGGGCTAGCGGGGGGCGAGAAGAGACCCAGTACTTC. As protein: CASSLGWASGGREETQYF.

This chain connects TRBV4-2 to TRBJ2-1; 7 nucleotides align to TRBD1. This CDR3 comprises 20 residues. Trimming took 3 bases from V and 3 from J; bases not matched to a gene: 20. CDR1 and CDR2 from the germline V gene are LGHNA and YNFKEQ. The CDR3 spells CASSQEASQGAQGVYNEQFF. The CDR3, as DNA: TGTGCCAGCAGCCAGGAGGCATCTCAAGGGGCCCAGGGGGTCTACAATGAGCAGTTCTTC.

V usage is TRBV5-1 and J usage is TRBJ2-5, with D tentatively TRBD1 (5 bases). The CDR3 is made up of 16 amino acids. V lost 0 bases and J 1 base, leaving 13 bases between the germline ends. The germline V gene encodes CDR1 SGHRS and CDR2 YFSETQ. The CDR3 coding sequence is TGCGCCAGCAGCTTGGTCGACAGCCTTTCCCAAGAGACCCAGTACTTC. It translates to CASSLVDSLSQETQYF.

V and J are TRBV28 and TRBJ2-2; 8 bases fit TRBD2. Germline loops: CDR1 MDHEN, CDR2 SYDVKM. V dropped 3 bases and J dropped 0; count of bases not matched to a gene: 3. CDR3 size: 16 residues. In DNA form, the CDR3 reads TGTGCCAGCAGTTTCGGGGGGGCCTCGAACACCGGGGAGCTGTTTTTT. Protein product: CASSFGGASNTGELFF.

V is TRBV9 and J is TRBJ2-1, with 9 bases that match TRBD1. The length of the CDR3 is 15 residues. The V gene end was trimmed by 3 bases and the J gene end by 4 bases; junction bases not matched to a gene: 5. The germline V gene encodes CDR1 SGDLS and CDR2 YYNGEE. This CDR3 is CASSAPGQGYNEQFF. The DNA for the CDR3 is TGTGCCAGCAGCGCCCCGGGACAGGGTTACAATGAGCAGTTCTTC.

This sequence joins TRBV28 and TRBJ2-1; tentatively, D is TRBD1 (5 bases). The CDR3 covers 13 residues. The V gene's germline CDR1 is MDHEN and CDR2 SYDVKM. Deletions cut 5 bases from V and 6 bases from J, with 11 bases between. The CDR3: CASSLHRFNEQFF. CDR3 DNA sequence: TGTGCCAGCAGTCTCCACAGGTTCAATGAGCAGTTCTTC.